These 29 T cell receptor beta chains came from one sample sequenced in a study of shared clonotypes between healthy human individuals. Profiling relied on immunoSEQ multiplex PCR, and the TCRdb table lists in-frame clones only, not all of them. The sample includes hundreds of thousands of clones, about 74% seen only once; the top ten take about 1.8%. What was sequenced was memory CD4+ T cells sorted from blood. Subset given: CD45RA-negative fraction. These receptors all stem from a woman aged 25 to 39 in good health.

For the CDR3, the DNA is TGTGCCAGCAGCTTACCCCCAGGGTCGGAGGGGGGTTCACCCCTCCACTTT. Amino acid sequence: CASSLPPGSEGGSPLHF. This chain uses TRBV7-9 with TRBJ1-6; maybe TRBD1 (6 bases). This CDR3 spans 17 amino acids. V gave up 2 bases and J gave up 9 bases, with 20 bases separating them. Germline-derived CDR1 and CDR2 are SEHNR and FQNEAQ (reference sequence).

This sequence joins TRBV28 and TRBJ2-1; 10 bases fit TRBD2. The germline V gene encodes CDR1 MDHEN and CDR2 SYDVKM. V was clipped by 6 bases and J by 12 bases; unmatched bases: 14. The CDR3 has 15 amino acids. In DNA, the CDR3 is TGTGCCAGCAGCCGCGGGACTAGCGAGTCCCGGGGGCAGTTCTTC. Its protein is CASSRGTSESRGQFF.

This clone came up a few times. V usage is TRBV5-1 and J usage is TRBJ1-1; unclear D gene. CDR3 size: 15 residues. From germline, CDR1 is SGHRS and CDR2 YFSETQ. Trimming stripped 5 bases from V and 1 base from J, with 15 bases between. CDR3 loop: CASSKPGKRNTEAFF. The CDR3, as DNA: TGCGCCAGCAGTAAACCGGGCAAAAGGAACACTGAAGCTTTCTTT.

This chain links TRBV6-1 with TRBJ1-2, with 7 bases aligning to TRBD1. The CDR3 runs 13 residues. The germline V gene encodes CDR1 MNHNS and CDR2 SASEGT. V lost 5 bases, J lost 7 bases, and 7 bases stayed unmatched. Here the CDR3 DNA reads TGTGCCAGCAGTCCCAGACAGGGCTCTGGCTACACCTTC. It yields the protein CASSPRQGSGYTF.

The sample holds a few counts of this clone. Other DNA sequences in this sample translate to the same CDR3. This CDR3 is CASSLSSALYNEQFF. The DNA of the CDR3 is TGCGCCAGCAGCTTATCTAGCGCCCTTTACAATGAGCAGTTCTTC. The chain couples TRBV5-1 to TRBJ2-1, with a tentative D call TRBD2 (6 bases). This CDR3 is 15 amino acids long. Trimming took 2 bases from V and 4 from J, leaving 13 bases between them. Germline V lookup: CDR1 SGHRS, CDR2 YFSETQ.

J is TRBJ2-2 and V is TRBV4-2, with 13 bases fitting TRBD2. V lost 0 bases and J lost 1; bases outside the gene matches: 5. Germline values: CDR1 LGHNA, CDR2 YNFKEQ. This CDR3 region has 19 residues. In DNA, the CDR3 is TGTGCCAGCAGCCAAGATCGTACTAGCGGGAGGGGGAACACCGGGGAGCTGTTTTTT. Translation: CASSQDRTSGRGNTGELFF.

This clone appeared a few times. This specimen includes other DNA sequences encoding the same CDR3. The chain combines TRBV11-3 with TRBJ2-1; 9 positions agree with TRBD2. CDR1 is SGHNT and CDR2 is YENEEA in the germline V gene. The CDR3 is 14 amino acids. V was pared by 4 bases and J by 4 bases, with 2 bases of the junction left unmatched. CDR3 sequence (DNA): TGTGCCAGCAGCTCCGGACTAGCGTACAATGAGCAGTTCTTC. Its protein product is CASSSGLAYNEQFF.

This chain links TRBV15 with TRBJ1-1; 7 bases align to TRBD1. Germline loops: CDR1 LNHNV, CDR2 YYDKDF (reference sequence). The CDR3 runs to 16 residues. V gave up 4 bases and J gave up 4 bases; unmatched junction bases: 12. The CDR3 loop is CATSITDRARGTEAFF. CDR3 bases: TGTGCCACCAGCATAACCGACAGGGCCCGGGGCACTGAAGCTTTCTTT.

The genes are TRBV6-5 and TRBJ2-3; weak D call: TRBD2 (5 bases). V lost 7 bases, J lost 8 bases, and 13 bases lay in between. This CDR3 spans 12 amino acids. The germline V gene has CDR1 MNHEY and CDR2 SVGAGI. Here the CDR3 reads CASTGYTGTQYF. The DNA of the CDR3 is TGTGCCAGCACGGGATATACTGGTACGCAGTATTTT.

As for this clone: The sample holds other DNA sequences that translate to the same CDR3. The chain employs TRBV11-2 and TRBJ2-2; maybe TRBD2 (5 bases). The CDR3 is 12 amino acids. CDR1 and CDR2 from the germline V gene are SGHAT and FQNNGV. Trimming took 3 bases from V and 7 from J, leaving 6 bases between them. The DNA of the CDR3 is TGTGCCAGCAGCTTGGAGGTCGGGGAGCTGTTTTTT. It codes for CASSLEVGELFF.

The chain joins TRBV15 to TRBJ2-7; 7 bases are a match to TRBD1. Germline V CDR1 and CDR2: LNHNV, YYDKDF (reference sequence). CDR3 length: 15 residues. With V trimmed by 0 bases and J by 6 bases, 8 bases remained unmatched. CDR3 DNA: TGTGCCACCAGCAGAGATGCTGGGACAGTGGCCGAGCAGTACTTC. Translation gives CATSRDAGTVAEQYF.

This clone was observed at least ten times. This CDR3 is CAGTGTYGYTF. The CDR3 coding sequence is TGTGCTGGCACGGGGACCTATGGCTACACCTTC. The chain couples TRBV30 to TRBJ1-2; D might be TRBD1 (5 bases). Germline values: CDR1 GTSNPN, CDR2 SVGIG (reference sequence). The CDR3 covers 11 residues.

This chain connects TRBV7-2 to TRBJ1-2; no reliable D call. V gave up 4 bases and J gave up 1 base, with 10 bases separating them. This CDR3 has 14 amino acids. Germline V gives CDR1 SGHTA, CDR2 FQGNSA. The CDR3 reads CASSSHSGNYGYTF. The CDR3, as DNA: TGTGCCAGCAGCTCCCACAGCGGTAACTATGGCTACACCTTC.

The J gene is TRBJ2-1, the V gene TRBV19, with 11 bases identical to TRBD2. Germline CDR1 LNHDA, CDR2 SQIVND (reference sequence). This CDR3 is 18 amino acids long. The trim removed 2 bases at V and 4 bases at J, leaving 10 bases unmatched. The CDR3 DNA reads TGTGCCAGTAGTATATTGAGTAGCGGGAGGGGTCGGTACAATGAGCAGTTCTTC. Translation: CASSILSSGRGRYNEQFF.

This chain uses TRBV5-4 with TRBJ2-2; D is perhaps TRBD1 (5 bases). CDR1 is SGHNT, CDR2 YYREEE, per germline (reference sequence). Trimming stripped 4 bases from V and 1 base from J, with 14 bases between. The length of the CDR3 is 16 residues. For the CDR3, the DNA is TGTGCCAGCAGCCAGCAAACTACAGGGAACACCGGGGAGCTGTTTTTT. This codes for CASSQQTTGNTGELFF.

CDR3 in amino acids: CASRYGPSSYEQYF. The CDR3 bases are TGCGCCAGCAGATATGGACCCAGCTCCTACGAGCAGTACTTC. J is TRBJ2-7 and V is TRBV10-2, with D unclear. Trimming removed 6 bases from V and 0 bases from J, with 12 bases in between. The CDR3 runs to 14 residues. Per the germline V gene, CDR1 is WSHSY and CDR2 is SAAADI.

The gene calls are TRBV11-3 and TRBJ1-1, with TRBD1 identical over 8 bases. The CDR3 is 19 residues long. Per germline, CDR1 SGHNT and CDR2 YENEEA. With 3 bases clipped from V and 4 bases from J, the junction kept 19 bases outside the gene matches. The CDR3 DNA follows: TGTGCCAGCAGCTTCTTATTCAGTTCCGGACAGGGTGCGTGCACTGAAGCTTTCTTT. This encodes CASSFLFSSGQGACTEAFF.

The rearrangement joins TRBV28 to TRBJ1-4; 9 nucleotides agree with TRBD1. Unmatched junction bases numbered 8, after V lost 3 bases and J lost 6 bases. Germline CDR1 reads MDHEN; CDR2 reads SYDVKM. CDR3 size: 16 residues. The chain's CDR3 is CASSLFTGGNHEKLFF. CDR3 nucleotide sequence: TGTGCCAGCAGTTTGTTCACAGGGGGCAATCATGAAAAACTGTTTTTT.

The V and J genes are TRBV7-9 and TRBJ2-3; TRBD2 matches at 7 bases. This CDR3 has 16 amino acids. Germline CDR1 and CDR2: SEHNR and FQNEAQ (reference sequence). The junction had 12 bases not matched to a gene; V was cut back by 3 bases and J by 6 bases. CDR3 in DNA: TGTGCCAGCAGCTTGGGATGGGCGGGAGTCAGGGATACGCAGTATTTT. Translated: CASSLGWAGVRDTQYF.

J is TRBJ2-2 and V is TRBV5-6; 7 positions agree with TRBD1. V gave up 0 bases and J gave up 7 bases; unmatched junction bases: 6. The germline CDR1 and CDR2 sequences are SGHDT and YYEEEE. The CDR3 length is 15 residues. The CDR3 DNA reads TGTGCCAGCAGCTTGGATGAGACAGGGATCGGGGAGCTGTTTTTT. Its translation: CASSLDETGIGELFF.

The chain couples TRBV2 to TRBJ1-5; no firm D call. The CDR3 has 17 amino acids. From germline, CDR1 is SNHLY and CDR2 FYNNEI. V was shortened by 5 bases and J by 3 bases, with 20 bases between the two germline ends. The chain's CDR3 is CASSKKRITLDNQPQHF. The CDR3 coding sequence is TGTGCCAGCAGTAAAAAAAGGATAACCCTAGACAATCAGCCCCAGCATTTT.

The chain couples TRBV10-1 to TRBJ2-5; possibly TRBD1 or TRBD2 for D (6 bases each). TRBJ2-7 explains the end of the DNA better; the J call may be wrong. The CDR3 is 15 residues long. The germline gives CDR1 WNHNN, CDR2 SYGVQD (reference sequence). The CDR3 nucleotides read TGCGCCAGCAGTGTGGACAGAACTAGCTTATACGAGCAGTACTTC. Translating gives CASSVDRTSLYEQYF.

To note about this clone: This likely came from a read error, as a far larger clone is one base away. The rearrangement joins TRBV11-2 to TRBJ2-3; 10 nucleotides agree with TRBD2. V was clipped by 2 bases and J by 4 bases; unmatched bases: 6. The CDR3 is made up of 16 amino acids. CDR1 is SGHAT and CDR2 is FQNNGV in the germline V gene. In DNA form, the CDR3 reads TGTGCCAGCAGCTTATGGCTAGCGGGAGTTTCAGATACGCAGTATTTT. It specifies CASSLWLAGVSDTQYF.

V usage is TRBV2 and J usage is TRBJ2-1; possible D gene TRBD2, 5 bases. V was shortened by 6 bases and J by 9 bases, with 9 bases between the two germline ends. The CDR3 consists of 11 residues. The germline gives CDR1 SNHLY, CDR2 FYNNEI. For the CDR3, the DNA is TGTGCCAGCAGGGAGGAGATTGAGCAGTTCTTC. Translating gives CASREEIEQFF.

About this clone: A much larger clonotype is one base distant, so this may be a read error. The same CDR3 also results from other DNA sequences found in this sample. The chain couples TRBV5-5 to TRBJ1-1, with 7 bases matching TRBD1. V was clipped by 4 bases and J by 1 base; unmatched bases: 1. The CDR3 covers 13 residues. Looked up from germline, CDR1 is SGHKS and CDR2 is YYEKEE (reference sequence). CDR3 sequence: CASSRQGNTEAFF. Written as DNA, the CDR3 is TGTGCCAGCAGCCGACAGGGGAACACTGAAGCTTTCTTT.

The chain has TRBV5-1 and TRBJ2-7, with 7 bases fitting TRBD2. J lost 5 bases, V lost 0 bases, and 8 bases had no gene match. The CDR3 length is 15 residues. Germline V lookup: CDR1 SGHRS, CDR2 YFSETQ. The CDR3 here is CASSLGAGKWDEQYF. CDR3 nucleotide sequence: TGCGCCAGCAGCTTGGGAGCGGGAAAGTGGGACGAGCAGTACTTC.

This chain's CDR3 is CASRSGPDTQYF. The CDR3 DNA follows: TGTGCCAGCCGTAGCGGCCCAGATACGCAGTATTTT. The chain joins TRBV28 to TRBJ2-3; perhaps TRBD2 as D (6 bases). V dropped 8 bases and J dropped 4 bases, with 10 bases sitting between them. The length of the CDR3 is 12 residues. Germline V gene sequence: CDR1 MDHEN, CDR2 SYDVKM.

V usage is TRBV27 and J usage is TRBJ2-2; tentatively, D is TRBD1 or TRBD2 (6 bases each). V lost 7 bases and J lost 7, with 19 bases in between. CDR3 length: 15 amino acids. The germline CDR1 and CDR2 sequences are MNHEY and SMNVEV (reference sequence). CDR3 coding DNA: TGTGCCAGCACTAGGGCAGGGGCGGGATTCGGGGAGCTGTTTTTT. Its translation is CASTRAGAGFGELFF.

This rearrangement joins TRBV2 to TRBJ2-1, with D possibly matching TRBD1 (5 bases). Trimming removed 6 bases at V and 4 bases at J, with 10 bases between. The V gene's germline CDR1 is SNHLY and CDR2 FYNNEI. This CDR3 region has 13 residues. The CDR3 DNA reads TGTGCCAGCAGCGACAGCACTTACAATGAGCAGTTCTTC. It specifies CASSDSTYNEQFF.